This entry describes one T cell receptor beta chain. Its antigen is currently unknown. The naive CD8 fraction comprised CD45RO-negative cells positively selected for CCR7 and excluded terminally differentiated effector memory CD45RA+ cells. These data are taken from a study of shared clonotypes between healthy human individuals. The study, taken as a whole, reports: Rarefaction exposed incomplete sorted-subset sequencing despite large depth. Shared across four donors were around 5% of the naive CD4 clonotypes.

The germline V gene has CDR1 SNHLY and CDR2 FYNNEI. This CDR3 is built from 16 residues. The ends were cut back, 5 bases at V and 0 bases at J, with 14 bases in the middle. Clones were sequenced by immunoSEQ multiplex PCR, and TCRdb holds only the in-frame ones, with some missing. The sample lists around 1,900,000 clones; over 85% were seen once. This TCR derives from a man between 18 and 29 years old in good health. Some clones in this sample may be carry-over from other donors' samples. Sequencing used naive CD8+ T cells from PBMCs. V gene TRBV2 combines with J gene TRBJ1-3; D not resolved. The CDR3 nucleotides read TGTGCCAGCAGTCCCCGAAGGGCGTCCTCTGGAAACACCATATATTTT. Translating gives CASSPRRASSGNTIYF.